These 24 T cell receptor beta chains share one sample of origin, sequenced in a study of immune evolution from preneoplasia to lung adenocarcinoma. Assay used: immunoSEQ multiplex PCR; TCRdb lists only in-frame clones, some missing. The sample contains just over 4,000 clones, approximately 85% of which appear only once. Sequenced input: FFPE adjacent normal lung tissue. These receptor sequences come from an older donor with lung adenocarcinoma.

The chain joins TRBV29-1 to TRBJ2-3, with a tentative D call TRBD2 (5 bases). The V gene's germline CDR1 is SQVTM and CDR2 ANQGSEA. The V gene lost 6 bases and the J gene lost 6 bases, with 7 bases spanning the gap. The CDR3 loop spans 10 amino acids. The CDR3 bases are TGCAGCGTGGAGGATGATACGCAGTATTTT. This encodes CSVEDDTQYF.

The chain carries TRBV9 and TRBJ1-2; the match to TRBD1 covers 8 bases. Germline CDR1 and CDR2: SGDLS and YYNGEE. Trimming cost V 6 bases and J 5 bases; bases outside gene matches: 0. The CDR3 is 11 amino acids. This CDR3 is CASNRGYGYTF. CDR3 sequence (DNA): TGTGCCAGCAACAGGGGGTATGGCTACACCTTC.

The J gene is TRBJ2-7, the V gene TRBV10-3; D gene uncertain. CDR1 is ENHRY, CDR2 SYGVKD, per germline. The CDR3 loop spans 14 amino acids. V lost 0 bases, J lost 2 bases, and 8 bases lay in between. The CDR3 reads CAISESLETYEQYF. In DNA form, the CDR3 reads TGTGCCATCAGTGAGTCCCTCGAAACCTACGAGCAGTACTTC.

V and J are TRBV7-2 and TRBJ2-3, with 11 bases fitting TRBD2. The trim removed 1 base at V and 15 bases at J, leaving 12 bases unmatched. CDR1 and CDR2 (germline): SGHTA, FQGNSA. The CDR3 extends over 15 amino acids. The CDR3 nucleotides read TGTGCCAGCAGCTTAGAGGGACTAGCGGAACGAGCAAGATATTTT. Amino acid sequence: CASSLEGLAERARYF.

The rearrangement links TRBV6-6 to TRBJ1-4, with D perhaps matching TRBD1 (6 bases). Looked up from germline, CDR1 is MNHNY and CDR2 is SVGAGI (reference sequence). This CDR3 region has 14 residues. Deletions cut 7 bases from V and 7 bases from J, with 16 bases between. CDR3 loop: CASTQSGQSEKLFF. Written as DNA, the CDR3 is TGTGCCAGCACCCAGTCCGGACAGAGTGAAAAACTGTTTTTT.

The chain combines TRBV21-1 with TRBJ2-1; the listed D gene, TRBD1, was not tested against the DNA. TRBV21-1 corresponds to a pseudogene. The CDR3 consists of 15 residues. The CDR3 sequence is CASSRGRDSLNEQFF. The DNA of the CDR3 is TGTGCCAGCAGTCGGGGAAGGGACAGTTTAAATGAGCAGTTCTTC.

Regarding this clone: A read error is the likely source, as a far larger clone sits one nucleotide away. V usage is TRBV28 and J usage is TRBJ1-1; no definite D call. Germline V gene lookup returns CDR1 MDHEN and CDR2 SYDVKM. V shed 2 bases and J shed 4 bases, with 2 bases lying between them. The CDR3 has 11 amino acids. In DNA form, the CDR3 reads TGTGCCAGCAGTTTAATCACTGAAGCTTTCTTT. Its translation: CASSLITEAFF. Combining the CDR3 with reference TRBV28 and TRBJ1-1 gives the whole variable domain DVKVTQSSRYLVKRTGEKVFLECVQDMDHENMFWYRQDPGLGLRLIYFSYDVKMKEKGDIPEGYSVSREKKERFSLILESASTNQTSMYLCASSLITEAFFGQGTRLTVV.

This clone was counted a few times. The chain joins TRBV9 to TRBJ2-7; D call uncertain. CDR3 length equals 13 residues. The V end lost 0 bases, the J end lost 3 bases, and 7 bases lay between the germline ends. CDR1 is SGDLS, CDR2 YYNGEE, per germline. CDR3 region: CASSVAGNYEQYF. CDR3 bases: TGTGCCAGCAGCGTAGCTGGAAACTACGAGCAGTACTTC.

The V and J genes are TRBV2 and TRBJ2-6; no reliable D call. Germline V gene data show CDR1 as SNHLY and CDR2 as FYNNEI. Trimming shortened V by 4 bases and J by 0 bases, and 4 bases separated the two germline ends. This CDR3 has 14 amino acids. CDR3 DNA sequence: TGTGCCAGCAGTGGGGCCTCTGGGGCCAACGTCCTGACTTTC. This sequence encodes CASSGASGANVLTF.

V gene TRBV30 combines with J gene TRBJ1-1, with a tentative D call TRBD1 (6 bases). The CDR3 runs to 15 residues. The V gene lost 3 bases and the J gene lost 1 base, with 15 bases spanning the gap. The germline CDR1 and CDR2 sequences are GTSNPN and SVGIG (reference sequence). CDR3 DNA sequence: TGTGCCTGGAGCCCACCCGACAGGAGGAACACTGAAGCTTTCTTT. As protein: CAWSPPDRRNTEAFF. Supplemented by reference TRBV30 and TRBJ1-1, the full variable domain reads SQTIHQWPATLVQPVGSPLSLECTVEGTSNPNLYWYRQAAGRGLQLLFYSVGIGQISSEVPQNLSASRPQDRQFILSSKKLLLSDSGFYLCAWSPPDRRNTEAFFGQGTRLTVV.

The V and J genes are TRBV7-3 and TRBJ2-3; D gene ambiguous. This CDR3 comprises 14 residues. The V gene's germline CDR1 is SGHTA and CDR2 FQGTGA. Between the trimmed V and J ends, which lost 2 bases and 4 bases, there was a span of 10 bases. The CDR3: CASSLSSSSDTQYF. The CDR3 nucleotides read TGTGCCAGCAGCTTATCTTCCTCGTCAGATACGCAGTATTTT.

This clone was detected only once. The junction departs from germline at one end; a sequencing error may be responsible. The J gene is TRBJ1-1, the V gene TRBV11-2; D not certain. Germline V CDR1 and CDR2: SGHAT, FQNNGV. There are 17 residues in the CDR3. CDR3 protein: CASHRSVGSLGFTETFF. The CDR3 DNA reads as TGTGCCTCCCACCGGTCCGTGGGATCTTTGGGTTTCACTGAAACTTTCTTT.

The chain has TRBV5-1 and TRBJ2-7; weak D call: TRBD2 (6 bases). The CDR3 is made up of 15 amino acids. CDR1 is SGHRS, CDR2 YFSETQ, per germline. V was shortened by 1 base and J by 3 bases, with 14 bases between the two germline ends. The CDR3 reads CASSLSWDSGYEQYF. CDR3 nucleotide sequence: TGCGCCAGCAGCTTGAGTTGGGATAGCGGCTACGAGCAGTACTTC.

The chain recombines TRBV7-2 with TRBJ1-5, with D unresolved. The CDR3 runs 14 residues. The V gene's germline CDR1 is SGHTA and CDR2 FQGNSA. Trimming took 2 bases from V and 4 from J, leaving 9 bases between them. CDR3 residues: CASSLKAGNQPQHF. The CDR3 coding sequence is TGTGCCAGCAGCTTAAAGGCGGGAAATCAGCCCCAGCATTTT.

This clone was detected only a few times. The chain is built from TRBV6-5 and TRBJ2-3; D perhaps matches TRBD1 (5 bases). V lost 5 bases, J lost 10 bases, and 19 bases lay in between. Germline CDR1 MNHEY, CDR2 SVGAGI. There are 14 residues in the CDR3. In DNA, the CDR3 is TGTGCCAGCAGTCAAGAGTTCAGGGCTGGGGCGCAGTATTTT. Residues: CASSQEFRAGAQYF.

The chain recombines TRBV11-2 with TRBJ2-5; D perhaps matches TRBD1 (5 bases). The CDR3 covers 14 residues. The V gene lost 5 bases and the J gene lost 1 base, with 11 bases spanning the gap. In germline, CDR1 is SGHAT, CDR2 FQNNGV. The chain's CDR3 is CASSPRTGQETQYF. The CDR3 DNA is TGTGCCAGCAGCCCCCGCACAGGCCAAGAGACCCAGTACTTC.

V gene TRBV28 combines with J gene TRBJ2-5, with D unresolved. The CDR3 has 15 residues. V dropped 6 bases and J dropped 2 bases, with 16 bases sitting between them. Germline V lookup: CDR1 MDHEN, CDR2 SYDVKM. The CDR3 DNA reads TGTGCCAGCAGCCCCCCGGAAGGTTTGCAAGAGACCCAGTACTTC. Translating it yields CASSPPEGLQETQYF.

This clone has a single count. CDR3 loop: CASSLRQEGKAFF. The CDR3 DNA is TGTGCCAGCAGCTTAAGGCAGGAAGGGAAAGCTTTCTTT. The rearrangement joins TRBV13 to TRBJ1-1; the D is unclear. Germline values: CDR1 PRHDT, CDR2 FYEKMQ (reference sequence). Trimming shortened V by 2 bases and J by 9 bases, and 13 bases separated the two germline ends. There are 13 residues in the CDR3.

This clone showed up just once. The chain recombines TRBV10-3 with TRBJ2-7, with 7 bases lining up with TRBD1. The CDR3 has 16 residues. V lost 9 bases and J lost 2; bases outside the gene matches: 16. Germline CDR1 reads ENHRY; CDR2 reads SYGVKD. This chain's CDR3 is CAIGNPPGQPTYEQYF. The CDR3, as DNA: TGTGCCATTGGGAATCCGCCGGGACAGCCTACCTACGAGCAGTACTTC.

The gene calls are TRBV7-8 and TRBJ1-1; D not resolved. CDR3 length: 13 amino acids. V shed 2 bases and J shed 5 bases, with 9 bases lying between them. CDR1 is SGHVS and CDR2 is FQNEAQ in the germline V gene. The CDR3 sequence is CASSLTETTEAFF. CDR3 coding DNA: TGTGCCAGCAGCTTAACGGAAACAACTGAAGCTTTCTTT.

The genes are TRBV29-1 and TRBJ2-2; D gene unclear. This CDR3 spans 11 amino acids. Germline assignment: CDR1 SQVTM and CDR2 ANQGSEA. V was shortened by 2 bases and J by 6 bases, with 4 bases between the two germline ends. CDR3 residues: CSVERAGELFF. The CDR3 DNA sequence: TGCAGCGTTGAAAGGGCCGGGGAGCTGTTTTTT.

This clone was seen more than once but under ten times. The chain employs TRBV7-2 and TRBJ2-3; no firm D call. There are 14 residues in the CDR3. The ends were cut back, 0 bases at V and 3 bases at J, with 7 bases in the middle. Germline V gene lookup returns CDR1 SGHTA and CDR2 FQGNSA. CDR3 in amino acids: CASSLAQRTDTQYF. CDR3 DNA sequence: TGTGCCAGCAGCTTAGCCCAGAGGACAGATACGCAGTATTTT.

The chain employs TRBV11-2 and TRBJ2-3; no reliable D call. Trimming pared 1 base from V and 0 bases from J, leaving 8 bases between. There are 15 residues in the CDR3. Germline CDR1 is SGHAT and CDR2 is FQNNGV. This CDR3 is CASSLAGDSTDTQYF. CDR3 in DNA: TGTGCCAGCAGCTTAGCAGGAGATAGCACAGATACGCAGTATTTT.

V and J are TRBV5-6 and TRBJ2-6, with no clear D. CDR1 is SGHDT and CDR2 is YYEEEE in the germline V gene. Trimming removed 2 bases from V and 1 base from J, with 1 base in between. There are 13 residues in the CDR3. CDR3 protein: CASSLSGANVLTF. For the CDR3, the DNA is TGTGCCAGCAGCTTATCTGGGGCCAACGTCCTGACTTTC.